The next 4 T cell receptor beta chains were all read from a single sample in a study of glioma-infiltrating T cells. TCR alpha and beta CDR3 regions were amplified from RNA using iRepertoire nested multiplex PCR. TCRdb reprocessed the multiplex PCR reads via MiXCR and lists one record per CDR3 protein. Found here are 150,000 to 200,000 distinct CDR3 sequences, about 32% of them singletons; the top ten hold about 19%. Input material: glioma tissue, nonneoplastic brain tissue, or PBMCs (not recorded which). Receptors were obtained from a human donor with low-grade glioma or glioblastoma, undergoing nonglioma brain surgery, or in good health (not recorded which).

This clonotype was recorded at least ten times. The genes are TRBV7-2 and TRBJ2-2, with 7 bases fitting TRBD1. Looked up from germline, CDR1 is SGHTA and CDR2 is FQGNSA. CDR3 length: 14 residues. The J segment lost 4 bases and the V segment lost 5 bases, leaving 4 bases of the junction unmatched. This chain's CDR3 is CASSKDRVTGELFF. DNA of the CDR3: TGTGCCAGCAGCAAAGACAGGGTCACCGGGGAGCTGTTTTTT.

The CDR3 sequence is CASSPVRDRGEFF. DNA for the CDR3: TGCGCCAGCAGCCCTGTCCGGGACAGGGGGGAGTTCTTC. The chain uses TRBV5-1 and TRBJ2-1; 11 bases fit TRBD1. With V trimmed by 4 bases and J by 14 bases, 8 bases remained unmatched. The CDR3 totals 13 residues. CDR1 and CDR2 from the germline V gene are SGHRS and YFSETQ.

A remark on this clonotype: A read error may be the cause here, since a much bigger clone is one base away. The chain links TRBV12-3 or TRBV12-4 to TRBJ2-1; 10 bases match TRBD2. The CDR3 totals 14 residues. V lost 10 bases to trimming and J lost 7 bases; unmatched junction nucleotides: 10. Here the CDR3 reads CAKRGTSAQNEQFF. CDR3 DNA: TGTGCCAAACGAGGGACTAGCGCTCAAAATGAGCAGTTCTTC.

This clonotype was seen repeatedly, ten times or more. V is TRBV7-2 and J is TRBJ1-1; D uncertain. The germline CDR1 and CDR2 sequences are SGHTA and FQGNSA. The CDR3 length is 13 residues. V was pared by 0 bases and J by 5 bases, with 7 bases between. The CDR3 sequence is CASSLAGITEAFF. DNA of the CDR3: TGTGCCAGCAGCTTAGCAGGGATAACTGAAGCTTTCTTT. The full variable domain, in which reference TRBV7-2 and TRBJ1-1 provide the parts outside the CDR3, is GAGVSQSPSNKVTEKGKDVELRCDPISGHTALYWYRQSLGQGLEFLIYFQGNSAPDKSGLPSDRFSAERTGGSVSTLTIQRTQQEDSAVYLCASSLAGITEAFFGQGTRLTVV.